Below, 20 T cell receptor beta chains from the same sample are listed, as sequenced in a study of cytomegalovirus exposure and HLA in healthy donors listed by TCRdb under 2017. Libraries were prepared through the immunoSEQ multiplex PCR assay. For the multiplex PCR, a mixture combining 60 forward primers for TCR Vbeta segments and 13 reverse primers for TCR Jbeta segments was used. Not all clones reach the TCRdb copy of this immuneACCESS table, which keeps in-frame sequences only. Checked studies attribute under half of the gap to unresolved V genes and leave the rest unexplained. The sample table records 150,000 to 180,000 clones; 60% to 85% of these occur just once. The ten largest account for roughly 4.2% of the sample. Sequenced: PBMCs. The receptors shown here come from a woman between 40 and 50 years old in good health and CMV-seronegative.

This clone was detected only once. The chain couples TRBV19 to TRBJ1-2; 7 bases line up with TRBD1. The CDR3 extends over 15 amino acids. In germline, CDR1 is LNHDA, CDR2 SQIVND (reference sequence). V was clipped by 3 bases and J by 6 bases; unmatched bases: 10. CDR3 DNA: TGTGCCAGTAGTATGCAAGAGTCAGGGGGACATGGCTACACCTTC. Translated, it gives CASSMQESGGHGYTF.

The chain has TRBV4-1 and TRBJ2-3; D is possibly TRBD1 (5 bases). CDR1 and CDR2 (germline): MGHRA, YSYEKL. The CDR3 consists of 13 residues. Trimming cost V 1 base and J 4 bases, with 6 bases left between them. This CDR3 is CASSQGQSDTQYF. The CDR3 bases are TGCGCCAGCAGCCAAGGACAGTCAGATACGCAGTATTTT.

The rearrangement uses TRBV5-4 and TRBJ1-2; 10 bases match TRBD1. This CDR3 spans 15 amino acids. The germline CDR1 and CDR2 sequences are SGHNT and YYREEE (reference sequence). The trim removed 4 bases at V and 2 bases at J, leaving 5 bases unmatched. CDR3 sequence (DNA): TGTGCCAGCAGCACTCCGGGACAGGGGAACTATGGCTACACCTTC. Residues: CASSTPGQGNYGYTF. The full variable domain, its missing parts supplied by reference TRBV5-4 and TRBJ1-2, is ETGVTQSPTHLIKTRGQQVTLRCSSQSGHNTVSWYQQALGQGPQFIFQYYREEENGRGNFPPRFSGLQFPNYSSELNVNALELDDSALYLCASSTPGQGNYGYTFGSGTRLTVV.

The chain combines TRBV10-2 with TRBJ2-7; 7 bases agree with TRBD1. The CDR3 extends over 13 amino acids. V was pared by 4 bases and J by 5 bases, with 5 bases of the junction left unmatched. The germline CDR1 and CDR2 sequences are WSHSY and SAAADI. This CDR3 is CASSARGLDEQYF. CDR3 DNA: TGCGCCAGCAGTGCGAGGGGGCTAGACGAGCAGTACTTC.

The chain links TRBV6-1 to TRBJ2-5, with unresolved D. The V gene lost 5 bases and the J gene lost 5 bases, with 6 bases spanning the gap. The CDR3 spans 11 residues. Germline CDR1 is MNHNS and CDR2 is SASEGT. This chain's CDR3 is CASSPLETQYF. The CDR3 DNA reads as TGTGCCAGCAGTCCCCTGGAGACCCAGTACTTC.

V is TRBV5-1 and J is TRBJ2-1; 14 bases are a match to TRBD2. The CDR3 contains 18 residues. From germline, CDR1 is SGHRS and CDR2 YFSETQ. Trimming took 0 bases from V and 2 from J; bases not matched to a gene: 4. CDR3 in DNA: TGCGCCAGCAGCTTGGGACTAGCGGGAGGGCGACCCTACAATGAGCAGTTCTTC. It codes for CASSLGLAGGRPYNEQFF.

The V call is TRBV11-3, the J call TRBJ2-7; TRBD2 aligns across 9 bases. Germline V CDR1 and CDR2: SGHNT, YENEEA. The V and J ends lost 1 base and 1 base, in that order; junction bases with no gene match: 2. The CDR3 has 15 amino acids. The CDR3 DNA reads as TGTGCCAGCAGCTTAGGTGCGGGAGGGTCCTACGAGCAGTACTTC. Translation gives CASSLGAGGSYEQYF.

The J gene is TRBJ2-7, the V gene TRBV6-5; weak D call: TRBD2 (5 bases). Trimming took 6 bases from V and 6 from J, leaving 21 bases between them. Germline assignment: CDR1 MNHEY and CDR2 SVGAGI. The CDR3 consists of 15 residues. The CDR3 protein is CASSPRTDLGSEQYF. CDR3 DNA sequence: TGTGCCAGCAGCCCCCGGACTGATTTGGGGAGCGAGCAGTACTTC.

The CDR3 DNA is TGTGCCAGCAAGGAGGGTGGCTACACTGAAGCTTTCTTT. Encoded protein: CASKEGGYTEAFF. The chain is built from TRBV2 and TRBJ1-1; unclear D gene. The ends were cut back, 7 bases at V and 3 bases at J, with 12 bases in the middle. This CDR3 is 13 amino acids long. CDR1 and CDR2 (germline): SNHLY, FYNNEI.

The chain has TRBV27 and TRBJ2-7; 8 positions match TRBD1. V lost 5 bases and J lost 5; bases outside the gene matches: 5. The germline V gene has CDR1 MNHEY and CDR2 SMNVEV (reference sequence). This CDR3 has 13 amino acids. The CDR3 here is CASSPQGAHEQYF. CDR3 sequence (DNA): TGTGCCAGCAGTCCTCAGGGGGCCCACGAGCAGTACTTC.

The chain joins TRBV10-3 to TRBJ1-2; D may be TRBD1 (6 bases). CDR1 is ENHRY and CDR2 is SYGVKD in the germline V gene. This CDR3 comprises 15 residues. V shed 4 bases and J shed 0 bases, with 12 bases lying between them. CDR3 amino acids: CAISASDSANYGYTF. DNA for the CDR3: TGTGCCATCAGTGCATCGGACAGTGCTAACTATGGCTACACCTTC.

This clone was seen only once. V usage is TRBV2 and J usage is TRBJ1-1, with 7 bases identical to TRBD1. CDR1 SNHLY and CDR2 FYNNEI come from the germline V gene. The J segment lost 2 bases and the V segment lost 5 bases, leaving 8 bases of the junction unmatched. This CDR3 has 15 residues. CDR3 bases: TGTGCCAGCAGTTGGGAGACAGGGACAAACACTGAAGCTTTCTTT. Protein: CASSWETGTNTEAFF.

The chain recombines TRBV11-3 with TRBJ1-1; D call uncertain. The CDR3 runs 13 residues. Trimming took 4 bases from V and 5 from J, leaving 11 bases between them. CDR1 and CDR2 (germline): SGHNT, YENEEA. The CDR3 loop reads CASSSIAQTEAFF. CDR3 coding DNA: TGTGCCAGCAGCTCTATTGCCCAAACTGAAGCTTTCTTT. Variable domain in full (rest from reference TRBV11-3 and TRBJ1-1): EAGVVQSPRYKIIEKKQPVAFWCNPISGHNTLYWYLQNLGQGPELLIRYENEEAVDDSQLPKDRFSAERLKGVDSTLKIQPAELGDSAVYLCASSSIAQTEAFFGQGTRLTVV.

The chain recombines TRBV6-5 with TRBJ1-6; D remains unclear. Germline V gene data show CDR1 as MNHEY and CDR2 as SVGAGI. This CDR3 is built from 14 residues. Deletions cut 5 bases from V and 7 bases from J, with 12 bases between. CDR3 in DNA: TGTGCCAGCAGTCCCGTGGCCCGAAATTCACCCCTCCACTTT. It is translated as CASSPVARNSPLHF.

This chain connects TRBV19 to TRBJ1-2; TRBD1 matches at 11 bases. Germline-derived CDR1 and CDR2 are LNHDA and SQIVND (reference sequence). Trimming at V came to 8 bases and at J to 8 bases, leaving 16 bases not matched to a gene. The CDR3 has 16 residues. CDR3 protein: CASAGQGEFEVVGYTF. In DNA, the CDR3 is TGTGCCAGTGCGGGACAGGGGGAGTTTGAGGTCGTCGGCTACACCTTC.

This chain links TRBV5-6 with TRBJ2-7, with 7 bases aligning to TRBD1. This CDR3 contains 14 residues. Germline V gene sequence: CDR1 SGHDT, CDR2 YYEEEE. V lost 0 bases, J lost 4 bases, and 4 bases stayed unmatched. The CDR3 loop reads CASSLGGGGYEQYF. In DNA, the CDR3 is TGTGCCAGCAGCTTGGGAGGGGGCGGGTACGAGCAGTACTTC.

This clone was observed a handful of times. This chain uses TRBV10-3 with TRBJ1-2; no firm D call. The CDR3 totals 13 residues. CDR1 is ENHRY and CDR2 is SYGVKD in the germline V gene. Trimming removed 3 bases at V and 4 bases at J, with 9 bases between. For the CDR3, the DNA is TGTGCCATCAGTGATGGGCTTCTCTATGGCTACACCTTC. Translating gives CAISDGLLYGYTF.

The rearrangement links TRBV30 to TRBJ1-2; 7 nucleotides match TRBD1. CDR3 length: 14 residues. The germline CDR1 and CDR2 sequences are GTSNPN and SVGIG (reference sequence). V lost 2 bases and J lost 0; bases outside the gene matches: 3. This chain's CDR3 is CAWSWDRANYGYTF. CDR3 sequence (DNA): TGTGCCTGGAGTTGGGACAGAGCTAACTATGGCTACACCTTC.

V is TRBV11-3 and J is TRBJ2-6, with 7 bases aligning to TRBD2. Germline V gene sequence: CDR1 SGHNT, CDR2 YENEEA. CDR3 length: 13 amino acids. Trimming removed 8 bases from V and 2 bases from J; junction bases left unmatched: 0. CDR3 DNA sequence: TGTGCCAGCGGGACTACTGGGGCCAACGTCCTGACTTTC. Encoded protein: CASGTTGANVLTF.

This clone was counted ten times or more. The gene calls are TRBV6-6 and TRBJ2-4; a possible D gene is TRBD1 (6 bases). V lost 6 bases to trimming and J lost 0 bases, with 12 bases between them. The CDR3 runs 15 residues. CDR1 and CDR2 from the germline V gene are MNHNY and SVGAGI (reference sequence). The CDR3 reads CASSRDRIAKNIQYF. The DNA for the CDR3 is TGTGCCAGCAGCCGAGACAGGATAGCCAAAAACATTCAGTACTTC.